This T cell receptor beta chain originates from a study of technical replicates of blood from a handful of donors. Profiling relied on immunoSEQ multiplex PCR, and the TCRdb table lists in-frame clones only, not all of them. The repertoire holds more than 80,000 clones, with 85% to 95% as singletons. The CDR3 runs to 14 residues. The germline V gene encodes CDR1 MNHEY and CDR2 SVGAGI. With 5 bases clipped from V and 3 bases from J, the junction kept 6 bases outside the gene matches. Sequenced: T cells isolated from PBMCs. The sequence was collected from a human donor in good health. V is TRBV6-5 and J is TRBJ1-1; 7 nucleotides agree with TRBD1. The chain's CDR3 is CASSLRGRYTEAFF. The CDR3 DNA is TGTGCCAGCAGTCTCAGGGGGAGATACACTGAAGCTTTCTTT.